These T cell receptor beta chains were read from a single sample in a study of OX40 agonist ivuxolimab in advanced cancers. Libraries were prepared by immunoSEQ multiplex PCR; TCRdb keeps only in-frame clonotypes and omits some of them. The data contain around 63,000 clones, about nine tenths of them singletons. The material sequenced was CD4+ or CD8+ T cells sorted from blood, taken in a trial of the OX40 agonist ivuxolimab. The receptors stem from an adult with an advanced solid tumor such as melanoma, head and neck, liver or kidney cancer. CDR3s include the opening cysteine and the closing phenylalanine or tryptophan. The order of the fields is J gene, D gene, clone size, V gene, CDR3 DNA, CDR3 protein. A D gene is named only where the DNA matches it firmly. Rows may omit the clone size; those that give it use once, few, many or a size class.

TRBJ2-1	TRBD2	NA	TRBV5-6	TGTGCCAGCAGCTTGGAGGCTAGCGGGACCTACAATGAGCAGTTCTTC	CASSLEASGTYNEQFF
TRBJ2-1	NA	NA	TRBV5-6	TGTGCCAGCAGCCCTCGGGGGTATAGATACAATGAGCAGTTCTTC	CASSPRGYRYNEQFF
TRBJ1-2	NA	NA	TRBV5-1	TGCGCCAGCAGCCAAGGGCAGACGGGGTATGGCTACACCTTC	CASSQGQTGYGYTF
TRBJ2-3	TRBD1	NA	TRBV18	TGTGCCAGCTCACACCTGACAGGGTCTAGCACAGATACGCAGTATTTT	CASSHLTGSSTDTQYF
TRBJ2-5	TRBD2	few	TRBV29-1	TGCAGCGTGCGACCCGGGACTAGCGGGGGGTCTCAGTACTTC	CSVRPGTSGGSQYF
TRBJ1-1	TRBD1	NA	TRBV27	TGTGCCAGCAGAAGACAGGGGGGCGATGAAGCTTTCTTT	CASRRQGGDEAFF
TRBJ2-5	NA	NA	TRBV5-4	TGTGCCAGCAGCCTGGCCGGTGGGGGGCCCCAAGAGACCCAGTACTTC	CASSLAGGGPQETQYF
TRBJ1-1	NA	few	TRBV6-1	TGTGCCAGCAGGCTCGCGGGGGACAACACTGAAGCTTTCTTT	CASRLAGDNTEAFF
TRBJ2-7	TRBD1	NA	TRBV5-1	TGCGCCAGCAGCTTTCTTCCCGGGACAGCATACGAGCAGTACTTC	CASSFLPGTAYEQYF
TRBJ1-2	TRBD1	NA	TRBV6-5	TGTGCCAGCCGGGACAGGGCTAACTATGGCTACACCTTC	CASRDRANYGYTF
TRBJ2-2	NA	NA	TRBV4-2	TGTGCCAGCAGCCAACCCTATAACACCGGGGAGCTGTTTTTT	CASSQPYNTGELFF
TRBJ1-2	NA	NA	TRBV5-4	TGTGCCAGCAGCCCCGCAGGGAGAGACTATGGCTACACCTTC	CASSPAGRDYGYTF
TRBJ1-6	TRBD1	NA	TRBV6-1	TGTGCCAGCAGTGAAAAGTCCCAGGGGGGGAGGCAGAGCTCCTATAATTCACCCCTCCACTTT	CASSEKSQGGRQSSYNSPLHF
TRBJ1-4	NA	NA	TRBV11-1	TGTGCCAGCAGCCCCGGGCGGGGTTTGTTTTTT	CASSPGRGLFF
TRBJ2-4	NA	NA	TRBV27	TGTGCCAGCAGGGGCCATACCTTAGCCAAAAACATTCAGTACTTC	CASRGHTLAKNIQYF
TRBJ1-3	NA	once	TRBV25-1	TGTGCCAGCAGTGATTCGACGGTAGCTGGAAACACCATATATTTT	CASSDSTVAGNTIYF
TRBJ1-1	NA	NA	TRBV7-9	TGTGCCAGCAGCTTAGTCTCCGGGGGGAACACTGAAGCTTTCTTT	CASSLVSGGNTEAFF
TRBJ2-1	NA	NA	TRBV2	TGTGCCAGCACTCAGGACAGAACTTACTCCTACAATGAGCAGTTCTTC	CASTQDRTYSYNEQFF
TRBJ2-7	TRBD2	NA	TRBV30	TGTGCCTGGAGTGTAAGACTAGCGGGTCCCTCCTACGAGCAGTACTTC	CAWSVRLAGPSYEQYF
TRBJ2-5	TRBD2	NA	TRBV9	TGTGCCAGCAGCCCAACGGGAGGGAGCGAGACCCAGTACTTC	CASSPTGGSETQYF
TRBJ2-1	NA	once	TRBV19	TGTGCCAGTCAACCCCCGGGGCAGGGCAAGAATGAGCAGTTCTTC	CASQPPGQGKNEQFF
TRBJ2-5	TRBD1	NA	TRBV2	TGTGCCAGCAGTGACACAGGGGGTGGGTCCCAAGAGACCCAGTACTTC	CASSDTGGGSQETQYF
TRBJ2-5	TRBD2	NA	TRBV5-1	TGCGCCAGCAGCTCCGAGCGGGGAATGGCAGAGACCCAGTACTTC	CASSSERGMAETQYF
TRBJ1-1	NA	NA	TRBV10-2	TGCGCCAGCAAAACAGGGCGGGGCACTGAAGCTTTCTTT	CASKTGRGTEAFF
TRBJ2-1	NA	NA	TRBV7-7	TGTGCTAGCAGCTTAGAGTTCAACAATGAGCAGTTCTTC	CASSLEFNNEQFF
TRBJ2-3	NA	NA	TRBV5-1	TGCGCCAGCAGCTTGAACCCAGGTTCGGCAGATACGCAGTATTTT	CASSLNPGSADTQYF
TRBJ2-2	TRBD1	NA	TRBV27	TGTGCCAGCAGTATGAGACAGGGTTGGAACACCGGGGAGCTGTTTTTT	CASSMRQGWNTGELFF